A single sample gave rise to the 23 T cell receptor beta chains below, sequenced in a study of blood T cell repertoires in COVID-19. Only in-frame clones appear in the TCRdb table, and some are missing; sequencing was by immunoSEQ multiplex PCR. This sample has some 300,000 clones, with approximately 90% found just once. Sequencing was carried out using peripheral blood. The source of these receptors is a woman aged 25-40 years who had recovered from COVID-19.

V usage is TRBV12-3 or TRBV12-4 and J usage is TRBJ2-3; TRBD1 agrees at 7 bases. The CDR3 covers 12 residues. Trimming at V came to 1 base and at J to 15 bases, leaving 7 bases not matched to a gene. The CDR3 sequence: CASSLGTRDSYF. CDR3 coding DNA: TGTGCCAGCAGTTTAGGAACGAGGGACAGTTATTTT.

This rearrangement joins TRBV7-9 to TRBJ2-5; 13 nucleotides agree with TRBD2. The CDR3 covers 16 residues. Germline CDR1 and CDR2: SEHNR and FQNEAQ (reference sequence). After removal of 5 bases from V and 5 bases from J, the junction contained 8 bases not matched to a gene. CDR3 bases: TGTGCCAGCAGCAAACTAGCGGGGGGGCCCCAGGAGACCCAGTACTTC. Protein: CASSKLAGGPQETQYF.

J is TRBJ1-4 and V is TRBV19; D is unresolved. Germline V gene data show CDR1 as LNHDA and CDR2 as SQIVND (reference sequence). The CDR3 has 15 residues. Trimming stripped 6 bases from V and 8 bases from J, with 19 bases between. Written as DNA, the CDR3 is TGTGCCAGTAGGCCAGTCGGTGGGGAGCGAGAAAAACTGTTTTTT. Its translation is CASRPVGGEREKLFF.

The gene calls are TRBV3-1 (or the pseudogene TRBV3-2) and TRBJ2-3, with 8 bases matching TRBD2. Germline V gene lookup returns CDR1 LGHDT and CDR2 YNNKEL (reference sequence). Unmatched junction bases numbered 4, after V lost 0 bases and J lost 2 bases. CDR3 length: 16 residues. The CDR3 reads CASSQDLAGFTDTQYF. The CDR3, as DNA: TGTGCCAGCAGCCAAGACTTAGCGGGGTTCACAGATACGCAGTATTTT.

This chain's CDR3 is CASSPLAEAYNEQFF. Here the CDR3 DNA reads TGTGCCAGCAGTCCCCTAGCGGAGGCCTACAATGAGCAGTTCTTC. V usage is TRBV6-2 or TRBV6-3 and J usage is TRBJ2-1, with TRBD2 identical over 7 bases. The V gene end was trimmed by 5 bases and the J gene end by 2 bases; junction bases not matched to a gene: 6. CDR1 and CDR2 from the germline V gene are MNHEY and SVGEGT. The CDR3 is 15 residues long.

The gene calls are TRBV10-3 and TRBJ1-1; D is possibly TRBD1 (6 bases). This CDR3 has 13 residues. The germline gives CDR1 ENHRY, CDR2 SYGVKD. V was pared by 10 bases and J by 1 base, with 13 bases between. Here the CDR3 reads CATKDSTNTEAFF. The CDR3 DNA reads as TGTGCCACCAAGGACAGCACGAACACTGAAGCTTTCTTT.

The V and J genes are TRBV30 and TRBJ2-2, with 7 bases matching TRBD1. Germline CDR1 is GTSNPN and CDR2 is SVGIG (reference sequence). Losses at the gene ends were 5 bases for V and 1 base for J; bases not matched to a gene: 4. The CDR3 runs 14 residues. CDR3 amino acids: CAWLTGWNTGELFF. The CDR3 DNA sequence: TGTGCCTGGTTGACAGGGTGGAACACCGGGGAGCTGTTTTTT.

The genes are TRBV4-3 and TRBJ2-1; 7 nucleotides match TRBD1. Trimming at V came to 0 bases and at J to 6 bases, leaving 2 bases not matched to a gene. This CDR3 region has 14 residues. Germline-derived CDR1 and CDR2 are LGHNA and YSLEER. The CDR3 protein is CASSQENRGNEQFF. The CDR3 DNA reads as TGCGCCAGCAGCCAAGAGAACAGGGGCAATGAGCAGTTCTTC.

The V gene is TRBV30, the J gene TRBJ2-7; TRBD1 aligns across 9 bases. There are 15 residues in the CDR3. V was pared by 1 base and J by 7 bases, with 11 bases of the junction left unmatched. Germline CDR1 is GTSNPN and CDR2 is SVGIG (reference sequence). The CDR3 DNA follows: TGTGCCTGGAGTGCCGTGGGACAGGGAGGAGGGGAGCAGTACTTC. This encodes CAWSAVGQGGGEQYF.

The chain couples TRBV6-5 to TRBJ2-3, with D possibly matching TRBD1 (6 bases). From germline, CDR1 is MNHEY and CDR2 SVGAGI. The V and J ends lost 2 bases and 6 bases respectively, with 6 bases between them. This CDR3 comprises 12 residues. CDR3 sequence reads: CASSYQGDTQYF. In DNA, the CDR3 is TGTGCCAGCAGTTACCAGGGGGATACGCAGTATTTT.

This chain joins TRBV5-1 and TRBJ2-2; 9 bases align to TRBD1. J lost 4 bases, V lost 4 bases, and 2 bases had no gene match. The CDR3 contains 14 residues. The V gene's germline CDR1 is SGHRS and CDR2 YFSETQ. The CDR3 DNA is TGCGCCAGCAGCCTGGGACAGGGCACCGGGGAGCTGTTTTTT. Its translation is CASSLGQGTGELFF.

The chain carries TRBV7-2 and TRBJ1-2, with TRBD1 identical over 10 bases. Germline V gene data show CDR1 as SGHTA and CDR2 as FQGNSA. Trimming removed 2 bases from V and 6 bases from J; junction bases left unmatched: 3. The CDR3 spans 14 residues. Here the CDR3 DNA reads TGTGCCAGCAGCTTAAGGGGGACAGGGGATGGCTACACCTTC. It codes for CASSLRGTGDGYTF.

This chain joins TRBV5-1 and TRBJ1-4, with no clear D. In germline, CDR1 is SGHRS, CDR2 YFSETQ. CDR3 length: 14 residues. V was cut by 0 bases and J by 1 base, with 4 bases left in between. CDR3 nucleotide sequence: TGCGCCAGCAGCTTGGGCGGAACTAATGAAAAACTGTTTTTT. It encodes CASSLGGTNEKLFF.

The CDR3 DNA is TGTGCCAGCTCACCACTACAGGGGGCCTCTGGAAACACCATATATTTT. Amino acids: CASSPLQGASGNTIYF. The V and J genes are TRBV18 and TRBJ1-3, with TRBD1 identical over 9 bases. Trimming took 1 base from V and 0 from J; bases not matched to a gene: 1. CDR1 KGHSH and CDR2 LQKENI come from the germline V gene. CDR3 length: 16 amino acids. Full variable domain (outside the CDR3, taken from reference TRBV18 and TRBJ1-3): NAGVMQNPRHLVRRRGQEARLRCSPMKGHSHVYWYRQLPEEGLKFMVYLQKENIIDESGMPKERFSAEFPKEGPSILRIQQVVRGDSAAYFCASSPLQGASGNTIYFGEGSWLTVV.

The chain carries TRBV3-1 (or the pseudogene TRBV3-2) and TRBJ2-2, with D tentatively TRBD2 (5 bases). There are 12 residues in the CDR3. CDR1 is LGHDT, CDR2 YNNKEL, per germline (reference sequence). The V end lost 4 bases, the J end lost 7 bases, and 7 bases lay between the germline ends. CDR3 residues: CASSRGSGELFF. DNA of the CDR3: TGTGCCAGCAGCCGAGGGAGCGGGGAGCTGTTTTTT.

This clone was found once. The chain recombines TRBV7-3 with TRBJ1-2; D is perhaps TRBD1 (5 bases). Germline CDR1 and CDR2: SGHTA and FQGTGA. The length of the CDR3 is 13 residues. V was cut by 1 base and J by 7 bases, with 10 bases left in between. CDR3 DNA sequence: TGTGCCAGCAGCTTAAGTCGGGGGATTGGCTACACCTTC. Its protein is CASSLSRGIGYTF.

Note on this clone: The sample contains more than one DNA sequence encoding this CDR3. This chain links TRBV24-1 with TRBJ2-2; no reliable D call. Trimming stripped 3 bases from V and 5 bases from J, with 6 bases between. There are 13 residues in the CDR3. Germline lookup yields CDR1 KGHDR and CDR2 SFDVKD. CDR3 region: CATSDPSTGELFF. CDR3 DNA: TGTGCCACCAGTGATCCATCAACCGGGGAGCTGTTTTTT.

The chain recombines TRBV9 with TRBJ2-1, with TRBD1 as a possible D gene (6 bases). The CDR3 contains 14 residues. Germline CDR1 is SGDLS and CDR2 is YYNGEE. Trimming removed 0 bases from V and 8 bases from J, with 12 bases in between. The CDR3 DNA sequence: TGTGCCAGCAGCGTAGTAGGACAGAGTCATGAGCAGTTCTTC. Protein: CASSVVGQSHEQFF.

V usage is TRBV3-1 (or the pseudogene TRBV3-2) and J usage is TRBJ2-7; maybe TRBD2 (5 bases). Germline V gene data show CDR1 as LGHDT and CDR2 as YNNKEL (reference sequence). The CDR3 is 13 amino acids. Trimming shortened V by 5 bases and J by 0 bases, and 8 bases separated the two germline ends. The CDR3 protein is CASSDRDSYEQYF. CDR3 DNA sequence: TGTGCCAGCAGCGACCGGGACTCCTACGAGCAGTACTTC.

This clone was seen only a few times. The rearrangement uses TRBV28 and TRBJ1-2; D is undetermined. The CDR3 loop spans 11 amino acids. CDR1 and CDR2 from the germline V gene are MDHEN and SYDVKM. Trimming pared 3 bases from V and 4 bases from J, leaving 3 bases between. DNA of the CDR3: TGTGCCAGCAGTTTCTTCTATGGCTACACCTTC. Encoded protein: CASSFFYGYTF.

The chain's CDR3 is CASSFPLGGAHTGELFF. CDR3 nucleotides: TGTGCCAGCAGCTTCCCCCTAGGGGGGGCTCACACCGGGGAGCTGTTTTTT. The chain recombines TRBV7-3 with TRBJ2-2; D may be TRBD2 (7 bases). V lost 3 bases and J 3 bases, leaving 17 bases between the germline ends. Germline V gives CDR1 SGHTA, CDR2 FQGTGA. The CDR3 has 17 amino acids.

V usage is TRBV19 and J usage is TRBJ1-6; a weak D match, TRBD1 (6 bases). The CDR3 loop spans 14 amino acids. V lost 6 bases, J lost 6 bases, and 12 bases lay in between. Germline CDR1 and CDR2: LNHDA and SQIVND (reference sequence). The CDR3 region has the DNA TGTGCCAGTAGCTCGGACAGCTCTAATTCACCCCTCCACTTT. Amino acids: CASSSDSSNSPLHF.

This clone was seen once. The chain couples TRBV28 to TRBJ1-5, with TRBD1 matching over 8 bases. With 6 bases clipped from V and 6 bases from J, the junction kept 10 bases outside the gene matches. Germline V CDR1 and CDR2: MDHEN, SYDVKM. CDR3 length: 15 residues. The CDR3 loop reads CASSSPAGGSQPQHF. The CDR3 DNA reads TGTGCCAGCAGCTCCCCGGCAGGGGGCAGTCAGCCCCAGCATTTT.